This TCR beta chain was profiled in a study of Graves' ophthalmopathy and Graves' hyperthyroidism. Scientists amplified the TCR beta CDR3 regions from RNA transcripts. The first-round RT-PCR employed HTBI primers together with the Qiagen OneStep RT-PCR kit. A multiplex PCR was then performed as the second round. TCRdb called the multiplex PCR reads again in MiXCR, with one record for every CDR3 protein. The sample contains over 200,000 distinct CDR3 sequences, 29% of which appear only once. A diagnosis was made from clinical symptoms together with serum thyroxine, TRAb, thyroid ultrasound and orbital computed tomography. Sequences were obtained from peripheral blood. This TCR derives from a man aged 50 to 60 with Graves' ophthalmopathy.

The CDR3 region is CASRKDRGNSPLHF. CDR3 in DNA: TGTGCCAGCAGAAAGGACAGGGGTAATTCACCCCTCCACTTT. This rearrangement joins TRBV6-2 or TRBV6-3 to TRBJ1-6; TRBD1 matches at 9 bases. J lost 6 bases, V lost 6 bases, and 3 bases had no gene match. Germline V lookup: CDR1 MNHEY, CDR2 SVGEGT. This CDR3 has 14 amino acids.